These 20 T cell receptor beta chains share one sample of origin, sequenced in a study of blood T cell repertoires in COVID-19. This table comes from immunoSEQ multiplex PCR, and its TCRdb copy is limited to in-frame clones, with some not included. The repertoire holds under 200,000 clones, with about 87% as singletons. The sample comprised peripheral blood. Receptor source: a man younger than 35 with active or convalescent COVID-19.

The chain links TRBV6-6 to TRBJ2-1, with TRBD2 matching over 9 bases. This CDR3 has 16 residues. Losses at the gene ends were 0 bases for V and 6 bases for J; bases not matched to a gene: 6. Germline V lookup: CDR1 MNHNY, CDR2 SVGAGI (reference sequence). The CDR3 nucleotides are TGTGCCAGCAGTTACTCGTTAGAACTAGCGGGCAATGAGCAGTTCTTC. Its protein is CASSYSLELAGNEQFF.

V gene TRBV25-1 combines with J gene TRBJ2-3; 9 nucleotides match TRBD1. J was trimmed by 3 bases and V by 11 bases; bases with no gene match: 6. The V gene's germline CDR1 is MGHDK and CDR2 SYGVNS. The CDR3 spans 13 residues. In nucleotides, the CDR3 is TGTGCCGGACGGGACAGGGTTACAGATACGCAGTATTTT. Translation gives CAGRDRVTDTQYF.

The chain employs TRBV6-5 and TRBJ2-5; 7 nucleotides align to TRBD2. This CDR3 contains 16 residues. Germline loops: CDR1 MNHEY, CDR2 SVGAGI. V lost 2 bases to trimming and J lost 5 bases; unmatched junction nucleotides: 11. The CDR3 spells CASSYDGGGTLETQYF. CDR3 coding DNA: TGTGCCAGCAGTTACGATGGGGGGGGAACCTTGGAGACCCAGTACTTC.

This chain uses TRBV7-9 with TRBJ2-3, with 7 bases lining up with TRBD2. This CDR3 is 13 amino acids long. J lost 4 bases, V lost 11 bases, and 9 bases had no gene match. Germline CDR1 SEHNR, CDR2 FQNEAQ (reference sequence). In DNA form, the CDR3 reads TGTGCCGGTACTTCTCTAGCGGCAGATACGCAGTATTTT. The encoded protein is CAGTSLAADTQYF.

The chain links TRBV13 to TRBJ1-5; 7 nucleotides match TRBD1. Germline values: CDR1 PRHDT, CDR2 FYEKMQ (reference sequence). The V segment lost 5 bases and the J segment 7 bases; nucleotides outside the gene matches: 5. This CDR3 is 13 amino acids long. As DNA, the CDR3 is TGTGCCAGCAGCCTAACAGGGGAACAGCCCCAGCATTTT. This gives the protein CASSLTGEQPQHF.

The chain combines TRBV3-1 (or the pseudogene TRBV3-2) with TRBJ2-3; 9 positions match TRBD2. Trimming cost V 4 bases and J 1 base; bases outside gene matches: 0. The CDR3 has 14 residues. Germline V lookup: CDR1 LGHDT, CDR2 YNNKEL (reference sequence). CDR3 sequence reads: CASSRGGGTDTQYF. The DNA of the CDR3 is TGTGCCAGCAGCCGCGGGGGGGGCACAGATACGCAGTATTTT.

This sequence joins TRBV24-1 and TRBJ2-2; D remains unclear. The germline V gene encodes CDR1 KGHDR and CDR2 SFDVKD. The CDR3 is made up of 14 amino acids. V was shortened by 9 bases and J by 3 bases, with 13 bases between the two germline ends. DNA for the CDR3: TGTGCCACCGCGCGTCCGGCGGACACCGGGGAGCTGTTTTTT. This encodes CATARPADTGELFF.

This chain uses TRBV2 with TRBJ2-1; D is ambiguous. The CDR3 has 13 residues. CDR1 is SNHLY and CDR2 is FYNNEI in the germline V gene. Trimming took off 4 bases at V and 1 base at J, with 5 bases between the two ends. The CDR3 sequence: CASSVLSYNEQFF. The CDR3 DNA is TGTGCCAGCAGTGTCTTGTCCTACAATGAGCAGTTCTTC. The whole variable domain, remainder taken from reference TRBV2 and TRBJ2-1, is EPEVTQTPSHQVTQMGQEVILRCVPISNHLYFYWYRQILGQKVEFLVSFYNNEISEKSEIFDDQFSVERPDGSNFTLKIRSTKLEDSAMYFCASSVLSYNEQFFGPGTRLTVL.

The gene calls are TRBV2 and TRBJ1-1; a possible D gene is TRBD1 (6 bases). Trimming removed 7 bases from V and 5 bases from J, with 17 bases in between. Germline values: CDR1 SNHLY, CDR2 FYNNEI. The length of the CDR3 is 14 residues. CDR3 protein: CASIKDRFKTEAFF. The CDR3 DNA is TGTGCCAGCATTAAAGACAGGTTTAAAACTGAAGCTTTCTTT.

This clone was seen just once. The chain has TRBV27 and TRBJ2-5; TRBD2 agrees at 8 bases. V lost 6 bases and J lost 5; bases outside the gene matches: 14. CDR1 and CDR2 from the germline V gene are MNHEY and SMNVEV (reference sequence). This CDR3 comprises 16 residues. Here the CDR3 reads CASSLRGGGSWETQYF. In DNA form, the CDR3 reads TGTGCCAGCAGCCTGCGTGGCGGGGGGTCATGGGAGACCCAGTACTTC.

The rearrangement links TRBV5-4 to TRBJ1-4; 7 bases are a match to TRBD1. Germline loops: CDR1 SGHNT, CDR2 YYREEE (reference sequence). This CDR3 spans 16 amino acids. V shed 5 bases and J 8 bases; nucleotides not matched to a gene: 15. In nucleotides, the CDR3 is TGTGCCAGCAGTTTAGCCCCGGGACAGTTAAGGGAAAAACTGTTTTTT. This encodes CASSLAPGQLREKLFF.

J is TRBJ1-5 and V is TRBV18; 8 positions agree with TRBD1. Germline values: CDR1 KGHSH, CDR2 LQKENI. The V gene end was trimmed by 2 bases and the J gene end by 5 bases; junction bases not matched to a gene: 5. The CDR3 is made up of 15 amino acids. The CDR3 protein is CASSPGQGAYQPQHF. The CDR3 DNA reads as TGTGCCAGCTCACCAGGGCAGGGGGCCTATCAGCCCCAGCATTTT.

This clone was seen just once. The genes are TRBV9 and TRBJ2-7; 10 bases match TRBD2. V lost 3 bases, J lost 6 bases, and 9 bases stayed unmatched. CDR1 is SGDLS and CDR2 is YYNGEE in the germline V gene. The CDR3 is made up of 15 amino acids. The CDR3 region has the DNA TGTGCCAGCAGCGCTCGAGCGGGAGGGCCAGTCGAGCAGTACTTC. Amino acids: CASSARAGGPVEQYF.

The chain carries TRBV27 and TRBJ2-1; 12 bases line up with TRBD2. This CDR3 is 15 amino acids long. Losses at the gene ends were 4 bases for V and 5 bases for J; bases not matched to a gene: 3. The germline gives CDR1 MNHEY, CDR2 SMNVEV (reference sequence). CDR3 residues: CASSSLAGGHNEQFF. CDR3 coding DNA: TGTGCCAGCAGTTCACTAGCGGGAGGCCACAATGAGCAGTTCTTC.

The chain uses TRBV5-6 and TRBJ1-2; 9 positions agree with TRBD1. CDR1 and CDR2 (germline): SGHDT, YYEEEE. The CDR3 is 15 residues long. Trimming at V came to 5 bases and at J to 4 bases, leaving 9 bases not matched to a gene. This CDR3 is CASSGTGGDGYGYTF. The CDR3 DNA is TGTGCCAGCAGTGGTACAGGGGGCGATGGCTATGGCTACACCTTC. Full variable domain (remainder filled in from reference TRBV5-6 and TRBJ1-2): DAGVTQSPTHLIKTRGQQVTLRCSPKSGHDTVSWYQQALGQGPQFIFQYYEEEERQRGNFPDRFSGHQFPNYSSELNVNALLLGDSALYLCASSGTGGDGYGYTFGSGTRLTVV.

The rearrangement joins TRBV7-2 to TRBJ2-7, with 9 bases aligning to TRBD2. V trimming: 5 bases; J trimming: 1 base; junction bases outside the gene matches: 6. In germline, CDR1 is SGHTA, CDR2 FQGNSA. This CDR3 has 15 amino acids. The CDR3 bases are TGTGCCAGCAGCATCACTAGCGGGCCTTCCTACGAGCAGTACTTC. Translated, it gives CASSITSGPSYEQYF.

This clone was detected once. Other DNA sequences within the sample encode an identical CDR3. The V and J genes are TRBV5-1 and TRBJ1-1, with 7 bases fitting TRBD1. CDR1 is SGHRS and CDR2 is YFSETQ in the germline V gene. V lost 0 bases and J lost 4; bases outside the gene matches: 3. The CDR3 is 14 residues long. CDR3 protein: CASSLGQGPTEAFF. CDR3 in DNA: TGCGCCAGCAGCTTGGGACAGGGCCCCACTGAAGCTTTCTTT.

The chain is built from TRBV4-1 and TRBJ1-6; no firm D call. The germline V gene encodes CDR1 MGHRA and CDR2 YSYEKL. The V and J ends lost 3 bases and 7 bases respectively, with 10 bases between them. The CDR3 runs to 14 residues. The chain's CDR3 is CASSQAAENSPLHF. The CDR3 nucleotides read TGCGCCAGCAGCCAGGCGGCGGAAAATTCACCCCTCCACTTT.

The rearrangement links TRBV6-2 or TRBV6-3 to TRBJ1-2; maybe TRBD1 (5 bases). The CDR3 covers 14 residues. The germline V gene encodes CDR1 MNHEY and CDR2 SVGEGT. V lost 6 bases and J 7 bases, leaving 18 bases between the germline ends. This chain's CDR3 is CASSLAWGTGGYTF. Written as DNA, the CDR3 is TGTGCCAGCAGCCTGGCTTGGGGGACTGGTGGCTACACCTTC.

The rearrangement joins TRBV5-4 to TRBJ2-7; TRBD1 aligns across 9 bases. The CDR3 loop spans 14 amino acids. Trimming removed 5 bases from V and 2 bases from J; junction bases left unmatched: 5. Looked up from germline, CDR1 is SGHNT and CDR2 is YYREEE (reference sequence). CDR3 region: CASRTGGTPYEQYF. Here the CDR3 DNA reads TGTGCCAGCAGGACAGGGGGTACTCCCTACGAGCAGTACTTC.